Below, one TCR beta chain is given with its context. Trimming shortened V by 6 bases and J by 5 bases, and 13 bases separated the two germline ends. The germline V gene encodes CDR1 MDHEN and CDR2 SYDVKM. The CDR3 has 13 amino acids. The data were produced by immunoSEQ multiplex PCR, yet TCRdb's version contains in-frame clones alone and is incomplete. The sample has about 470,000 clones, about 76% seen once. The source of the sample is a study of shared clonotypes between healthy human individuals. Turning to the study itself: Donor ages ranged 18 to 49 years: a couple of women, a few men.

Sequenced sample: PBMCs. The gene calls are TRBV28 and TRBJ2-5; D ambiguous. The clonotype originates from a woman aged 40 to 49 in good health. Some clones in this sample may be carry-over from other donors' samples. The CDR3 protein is CASSSTPTETQYF. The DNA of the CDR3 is TGTGCCAGCAGCTCAACGCCCACGGAGACCCAGTACTTC.